The 29 T cell receptor beta chains in this list originate from one sample, sequenced in a study of PD-1 blockade in mismatch repair-deficient tumors. Generated by immunoSEQ multiplex PCR, the TCRdb table keeps only in-frame clones and is missing some. The table has some 120,000 clones, about 88% seen once. The sample in question was peripheral blood, obtained 44 weeks after starting pembrolizumab. These receptors originate from an adult with mismatch repair-deficient cancer.

This chain links TRBV29-1 with TRBJ2-3, with TRBD2 as a possible D gene (6 bases). V was pared by 4 bases and J by 4 bases, with 18 bases between. The CDR3 covers 15 residues. Germline lookup yields CDR1 SQVTM and CDR2 ANQGSEA. CDR3: CSVVVQQGLADTQYF. CDR3 in DNA: TGCAGCGTTGTTGTCCAGCAGGGACTCGCAGATACGCAGTATTTT.

This sequence joins TRBV27 and TRBJ1-1; D gene uncertain. CDR3 length: 14 residues. Trimming took off 5 bases at V and 5 bases at J, with 15 bases between the two ends. CDR1 MNHEY and CDR2 SMNVEV come from the germline V gene (reference sequence). DNA for the CDR3: TGTGCCAGCAGTGCTACTCGGGCGGGTACTGAAGCTTTCTTT. Its protein product is CASSATRAGTEAFF.

The rearrangement joins TRBV6-1 to TRBJ2-4, with D possibly called TRBD1 or TRBD2 (5 bases each). The germline CDR1 and CDR2 sequences are MNHNS and SASEGT. V was cut by 6 bases and J by 0 bases, with 9 bases left in between. The CDR3 is 14 residues long. This CDR3 is CASRGELAKNIQYF. The CDR3 DNA follows: TGTGCCAGCAGGGGGGAATTAGCCAAAAACATTCAGTACTTC.

This clone was observed once. This chain connects TRBV18 to TRBJ1-2; TRBD1 matches at 7 bases. V lost 2 bases, J lost 6 bases, and 12 bases stayed unmatched. CDR1 and CDR2 from the germline V gene are KGHSH and LQKENI. The CDR3 loop spans 16 amino acids. In DNA form, the CDR3 reads TGTGCCAGCTCACCAGACACACGGGACAGTCTTGATGGCTACACCTTC. This translates into CASSPDTRDSLDGYTF.

The genes are TRBV29-1 and TRBJ2-1; the match to TRBD1 covers 10 bases. CDR1 and CDR2 (germline): SQVTM, ANQGSEA. With V trimmed by 4 bases and J by 5 bases, 8 bases remained unmatched. The CDR3 sequence is 15 residues long. The CDR3 protein is CSVGPGTGDNNEQFF. The DNA of the CDR3 is TGCAGCGTTGGACCCGGGACAGGGGATAACAATGAGCAGTTCTTC.

The chain combines TRBV7-2 with TRBJ2-2; no firm D call. This CDR3 is 14 amino acids long. CDR1 and CDR2 from the germline V gene are SGHTA and FQGNSA. The V end was cut by 2 bases, the J end by 3 bases, with 7 bases between. For the CDR3, the DNA is TGTGCCAGCAGCTTAATACAACACACCGGGGAGCTGTTTTTT. As protein: CASSLIQHTGELFF.

The V call is TRBV5-4, the J call TRBJ1-3; 10 positions match TRBD1. V shed 2 bases, J shed 2 bases, and the junction held 1 base outside the gene matches. This CDR3 has 15 amino acids. Germline CDR1 and CDR2: SGHNT and YYREEE (reference sequence). The CDR3 DNA reads as TGTGCCAGCAGCTTAGGGACAGGGGCTGGAAACACCATATATTTT. Protein sequence: CASSLGTGAGNTIYF.

The V and J genes are TRBV19 and TRBJ2-7; D is perhaps TRBD1 or TRBD2 (5 bases each). V was trimmed by 6 bases and J by 3 bases, leaving 12 bases between them. This CDR3 region has 13 residues. Germline loops: CDR1 LNHDA, CDR2 SQIVND (reference sequence). The CDR3 sequence: CASRPGPFYEQYF. The CDR3 DNA reads as TGTGCCAGTAGGCCGGGACCCTTCTACGAGCAGTACTTC. Using reference TRBV19 and TRBJ2-7 for the parts outside the CDR3, the full variable domain is DGGITQSPKYLFRKEGQNVTLSCEQNLNHDAMYWYRQDPGQGLRLIYYSQIVNDFQKGDIAEGYSVSREKKESFPLTVTSAQKNPTAFYLCASRPGPFYEQYFGPGTRLTVT.

CDR3 region: CASSYWDPRHQETQYF. CDR3 DNA: TGTGCCAGCAGTTACTGGGACCCACGCCACCAAGAGACCCAGTACTTC. The J gene is TRBJ2-5, the V gene TRBV6-5, with D tentatively TRBD1 or TRBD2 (5 bases each). Germline V gene data show CDR1 as MNHEY and CDR2 as SVGAGI. V lost 1 base and J lost 0, with 12 bases in between. The CDR3 is made up of 16 amino acids.

This sequence joins TRBV2 and TRBJ2-5, with TRBD2 identical over 8 bases. V was pared by 3 bases and J by 3 bases, with 18 bases of the junction left unmatched. Germline assignment: CDR1 SNHLY and CDR2 FYNNEI. The CDR3 totals 19 residues. CDR3 nucleotides: TGTGCCAGCAGTGATTGGCAAGCAGCGGGGCTGCGGGAGGAAGAGACCCAGTACTTC. Translation gives CASSDWQAAGLREEETQYF.

A single count supports this clone. V is TRBV5-6 and J is TRBJ2-3, with D unclear. From germline, CDR1 is SGHDT and CDR2 YYEEEE. The CDR3 contains 14 residues. The V gene lost 2 bases and the J gene lost 4 bases, with 11 bases spanning the gap. CDR3 bases: TGTGCCAGCAGCTTTCTAGTCCTCCCAGATACGCAGTATTTT. It yields the protein CASSFLVLPDTQYF.

V is TRBV6-1 and J is TRBJ1-5; D is ambiguous. This CDR3 is built from 16 residues. Germline-derived CDR1 and CDR2 are MNHNS and SASEGT. The germline V and J ends were trimmed by 2 bases and 0 bases, with 11 bases remaining between them. The CDR3 coding sequence is TGTGCCAGCAGTGAATTACCCCCGGGTAGCAATCAGCCCCAGCATTTT. Translated, it gives CASSELPPGSNQPQHF.

The CDR3 reads CASQTTGQWTEAFF. The CDR3 DNA reads TGCGCCAGCCAAACGACAGGGCAGTGGACTGAAGCTTTCTTT. This sequence joins TRBV5-1 and TRBJ1-1, with TRBD1 identical over 7 bases. V dropped 7 bases and J dropped 5; count of bases not matched to a gene: 11. Germline V CDR1 and CDR2: SGHRS, YFSETQ. The CDR3 is made up of 14 amino acids. Full variable domain (missing parts from reference TRBV5-1 and TRBJ1-1): KAGVTQTPRYLIKTRGQQVTLSCSPISGHRSVSWYQQTPGQGLQFLFEYFSETQRNKGNFPGRFSGRQFSNSRSEMNVSTLELGDSALYLCASQTTGQWTEAFFGQGTRLTVV.

The chain carries TRBV25-1 and TRBJ1-4; D not certain. The germline V gene has CDR1 MGHDK and CDR2 SYGVNS. V gave up 3 bases and J gave up 0 bases, with 5 bases separating them. This CDR3 comprises 14 residues. The CDR3 loop is CASSDAPTNEKLFF. The CDR3 DNA sequence: TGTGCCAGCAGTGACGCCCCAACTAATGAAAAACTGTTTTTT.

The gene calls are TRBV7-6 and TRBJ2-1, with D possibly matching TRBD2 (6 bases). V lost 5 bases and J lost 7, with 18 bases in between. This CDR3 has 15 amino acids. Germline CDR1 is SGHVS and CDR2 is FNYEAQ. CDR3 amino acids: CASSPKVASVNEQFF. The CDR3 DNA is TGTGCCAGCAGCCCCAAGGTGGCTAGCGTGAATGAGCAGTTCTTC.

CDR3 in DNA: TGCAGCGTTGTGGGGGCAATCTTTGACGAGCAGTACTTC. It yields the protein CSVVGAIFDEQYF. V gene TRBV29-1 combines with J gene TRBJ2-7; the D gene is possibly TRBD1 (6 bases). Trimming stripped 4 bases from V and 5 bases from J, with 15 bases between. The CDR3 is 13 amino acids. Germline values: CDR1 SQVTM, CDR2 ANQGSEA.

This chain links TRBV14 with TRBJ2-5; D is uncertain. Trimming stripped 2 bases from V and 2 bases from J, with 9 bases between. CDR3 length equals 14 residues. Germline values: CDR1 SGHDN, CDR2 FVKESK. For the CDR3, the DNA is TGTGCCAGCAGCCAATTCTGGGGACAAGAGACCCAGTACTTC. Translated: CASSQFWGQETQYF.

The chain couples TRBV10-3 to TRBJ2-7, with 10 bases lining up with TRBD2. The CDR3 loop spans 20 amino acids. V was pared by 2 bases and J by 3 bases, with 19 bases of the junction left unmatched. Germline CDR1 and CDR2: ENHRY and SYGVKD. CDR3 sequence reads: CAISEEEGLSWTSGDYEQYF. CDR3 DNA sequence: TGTGCCATCAGTGAGGAGGAGGGGTTATCTTGGACTAGCGGAGACTACGAGCAGTACTTC.

This chain connects TRBV18 to TRBJ1-2; weak D call: TRBD1 (5 bases). The CDR3 is 16 residues long. V dropped 6 bases and J dropped 2 bases, with 19 bases sitting between them. Germline V gene sequence: CDR1 KGHSH, CDR2 LQKENI. The DNA for the CDR3 is TGTGCCAGCTCGTCGCTCGGGTATGACAGAAACTATGGCTACACCTTC. The encoded protein is CASSSLGYDRNYGYTF.

The chain is built from TRBV5-1 and TRBJ1-2; TRBD1 agrees at 8 bases. Trimming cost V 0 bases and J 6 bases; bases outside gene matches: 7. There are 15 residues in the CDR3. Germline loops: CDR1 SGHRS, CDR2 YFSETQ. In nucleotides, the CDR3 is TGCGCCAGCAGCTTGGCCACAGGGGGAATAGATGGCTACACCTTC. Protein sequence: CASSLATGGIDGYTF.

V usage is TRBV5-5 and J usage is TRBJ2-5; D might be TRBD1 (7 bases). This CDR3 comprises 16 residues. Germline CDR1 is SGHKS and CDR2 is YYEKEE (reference sequence). The V end was cut by 4 bases, the J end by 5 bases, with 21 bases between. Written as DNA, the CDR3 is TGTGCCAGCAGCGTCACAGGGGTTGGGACTTTGGAGACCCAGTACTTC. Amino acid sequence: CASSVTGVGTLETQYF.

The genes are TRBV28 and TRBJ2-7; tentative D call: TRBD2 (7 bases). The CDR3 is 15 residues long. V was shortened by 3 bases and J by 2 bases, with 14 bases between the two germline ends. Germline loops: CDR1 MDHEN, CDR2 SYDVKM. CDR3 loop: CASSFGGGGAYEQYF. CDR3 sequence (DNA): TGTGCCAGCAGTTTCGGGGGCGGGGGAGCCTACGAGCAGTACTTC.

The gene calls are TRBV27 and TRBJ2-7; weak D call: TRBD1 (5 bases). The V gene's germline CDR1 is MNHEY and CDR2 SMNVEV (reference sequence). The CDR3 covers 12 residues. V dropped 8 bases and J dropped 9 bases, with 17 bases sitting between them. The CDR3 bases are TGTGCCAGCGAGGACGGATCAGGGATGCAGTACTTC. Residues: CASEDGSGMQYF.

The chain couples TRBV4-3 to TRBJ2-5; 9 bases match TRBD1. Trimming removed 1 base from V and 5 bases from J; junction bases left unmatched: 5. The germline gives CDR1 LGHNA, CDR2 YSLEER. The CDR3 totals 15 residues. In DNA form, the CDR3 reads TGCGCCAGCAGCCAAGCCACAGGGGGCGCGGAGACCCAGTACTTC. Residues: CASSQATGGAETQYF.

The chain uses TRBV5-1 and TRBJ2-7; D is possibly TRBD2 (6 bases). V shed 4 bases and J shed 2 bases, with 13 bases lying between them. The CDR3 sequence is 14 residues long. The germline CDR1 and CDR2 sequences are SGHRS and YFSETQ. In nucleotides, the CDR3 is TGCGCCAGCAGCGTCGGGAGTTTCGCCTACGAGCAGTACTTC. Protein product: CASSVGSFAYEQYF.

V usage is TRBV5-1 and J usage is TRBJ2-7; a possible D gene is TRBD1 (6 bases). The V end was cut by 0 bases, the J end by 4 bases, with 14 bases between. CDR1 is SGHRS and CDR2 is YFSETQ in the germline V gene. This CDR3 has 15 amino acids. Here the CDR3 reads CASSLEWGRIYEQYF. For the CDR3, the DNA is TGCGCCAGCAGCTTGGAATGGGGGCGCATATACGAGCAGTACTTC.

The chain has TRBV11-3 and TRBJ2-7; a possible D gene is TRBD1 (5 bases). The V end was cut by 6 bases, the J end by 4 bases, with 16 bases between. Germline CDR1 and CDR2: SGHNT and YENEEA. The CDR3 spans 14 residues. CDR3: CASRRKGQIYEQYF. The DNA for the CDR3 is TGTGCCAGCAGGCGAAAAGGACAAATATACGAGCAGTACTTC.

This rearrangement joins TRBV7-2 to TRBJ2-7, with TRBD2 matching over 11 bases. The CDR3 spans 15 residues. V lost 4 bases and J lost 5; bases outside the gene matches: 7. Germline CDR1 SGHTA, CDR2 FQGNSA. The CDR3 region is CASSWGLAEAHEQYF. The CDR3 DNA follows: TGTGCCAGCAGCTGGGGACTAGCGGAGGCCCACGAGCAGTACTTC.

This chain joins TRBV5-4 and TRBJ2-2, with D maybe TRBD2 (5 bases). Germline V gene data show CDR1 as SGHNT and CDR2 as YYREEE (reference sequence). Trimming removed 4 bases from V and 7 bases from J, with 17 bases in between. This CDR3 spans 15 amino acids. The CDR3 bases are TGTGCCAGCAGCCTGATGACTACCATACACGGGGAGCTGTTTTTT. Protein: CASSLMTTIHGELFF.